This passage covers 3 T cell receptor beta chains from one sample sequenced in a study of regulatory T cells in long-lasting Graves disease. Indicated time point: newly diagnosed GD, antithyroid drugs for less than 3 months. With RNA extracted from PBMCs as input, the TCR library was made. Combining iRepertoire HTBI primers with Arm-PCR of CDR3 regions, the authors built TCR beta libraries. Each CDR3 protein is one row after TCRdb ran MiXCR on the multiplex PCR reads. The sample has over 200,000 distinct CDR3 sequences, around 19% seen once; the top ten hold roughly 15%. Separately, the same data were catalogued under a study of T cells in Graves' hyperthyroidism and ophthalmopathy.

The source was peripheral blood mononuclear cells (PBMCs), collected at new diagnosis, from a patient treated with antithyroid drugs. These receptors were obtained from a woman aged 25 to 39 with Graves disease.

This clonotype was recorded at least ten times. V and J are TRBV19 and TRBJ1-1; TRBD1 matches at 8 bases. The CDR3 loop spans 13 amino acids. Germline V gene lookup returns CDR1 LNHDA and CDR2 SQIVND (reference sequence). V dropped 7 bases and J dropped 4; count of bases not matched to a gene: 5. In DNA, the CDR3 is TGTGCCAGTAATAAGGACAGGGCCACTGAAGCTTTCTTT. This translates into CASNKDRATEAFF.

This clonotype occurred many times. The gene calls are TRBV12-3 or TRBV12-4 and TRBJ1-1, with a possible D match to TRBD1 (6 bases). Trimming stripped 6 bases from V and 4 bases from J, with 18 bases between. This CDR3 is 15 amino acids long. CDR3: CASRSSGGGGTEAFF. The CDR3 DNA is TGTGCCAGCAGAAGTAGTGGGGGCGGAGGCACTGAAGCTTTCTTT.

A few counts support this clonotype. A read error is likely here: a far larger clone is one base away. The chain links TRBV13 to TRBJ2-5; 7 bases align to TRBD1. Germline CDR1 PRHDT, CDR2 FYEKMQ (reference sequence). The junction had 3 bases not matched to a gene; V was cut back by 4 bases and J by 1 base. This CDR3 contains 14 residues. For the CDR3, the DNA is TGTGCCAGCAGCTCCCGGGACAGCCAAGAGACCCAGTACTTC. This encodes CASSSRDSQETQYF.